The 27 T cell receptor beta chains reported below all come from one sample, sequenced in a study of blood T cell repertoires in COVID-19. Profiling relied on immunoSEQ multiplex PCR, and the TCRdb table lists in-frame clones only, not all of them. The table records around 230,000 clones, 65% to 90% of them present only once. The sample taken for sequencing was peripheral blood. The receptor set was obtained from a man aged 40-49 years who had recovered from COVID-19.

This clone was picked up a small number of times. V and J are TRBV12-3 or TRBV12-4 and TRBJ1-2; 9 bases line up with TRBD1. With V trimmed by 8 bases and J by 14 bases, 15 bases remained unmatched. CDR3 length equals 13 residues. CDR3 residues: CASSSTGGYMGTF. CDR3 bases: TGTGCCAGCTCCTCTACAGGGGGCTACATGGGGACCTTC.

The chain employs TRBV9 and TRBJ1-2, with TRBD1 as a possible D gene (5 bases). This CDR3 has 15 residues. Germline CDR1 SGDLS, CDR2 YYNGEE. V was pared by 0 bases and J by 3 bases, with 12 bases between. CDR3 coding DNA: TGTGCCAGCAGCGTAGAAACAGGCCCATACTATGGCTACACCTTC. Its protein product is CASSVETGPYYGYTF.

V gene TRBV7-9 combines with J gene TRBJ2-3; possibly TRBD2 for D (6 bases). Germline V lookup: CDR1 SEHNR, CDR2 FQNEAQ (reference sequence). The CDR3 sequence is 15 residues long. Trimming took 5 bases from V and 0 from J, leaving 12 bases between them. The CDR3 bases are TGTGCCAGCAGCAAGGACTATTTTAGCACAGATACGCAGTATTTT. Translating gives CASSKDYFSTDTQYF. Variable domain in full (rest from reference TRBV7-9 and TRBJ2-3): DTGVSQNPRHKITKRGQNVTFRCDPISEHNRLYWYRQTLGQGPEFLTYFQNEAQLEKSRLLSDRFSAERPKGSFSTLEIQRTEQGDSAMYLCASSKDYFSTDTQYFGPGTRLTVL.

The chain recombines TRBV30 with TRBJ1-2, with a possible D match to TRBD1 (5 bases). Germline CDR1 reads GTSNPN; CDR2 reads SVGIG (reference sequence). CDR3 size: 11 residues. This chain's CDR3 is CAGGRGYGYTF. The CDR3 coding sequence is TGTGCTGGGGGACGCGGCTATGGCTACACCTTC.

This chain joins TRBV7-9 and TRBJ1-1; 7 bases align to TRBD1. The CDR3 has 12 amino acids. J was trimmed by 8 bases and V by 5 bases; bases with no gene match: 5. Germline values: CDR1 SEHNR, CDR2 FQNEAQ (reference sequence). CDR3 amino acids: CASSHTDREAFF. Here the CDR3 DNA reads TGTGCCAGCAGCCATACGGACAGGGAAGCTTTCTTT.

The chain carries TRBV5-1 and TRBJ2-7, with 11 bases matching TRBD1. Germline assignment: CDR1 SGHRS and CDR2 YFSETQ. With V trimmed by 4 bases and J by 5 bases, 2 bases remained unmatched. CDR3 length: 13 residues. The CDR3 loop is CASSGGQGDEQYF. As DNA, the CDR3 is TGCGCCAGCAGCGGGGGACAGGGGGACGAGCAGTACTTC.

The rearrangement uses TRBV6-6 and TRBJ2-7, with 9 nucleotides matching TRBD2. Unmatched junction bases numbered 2, after V lost 5 bases and J lost 0 bases. The CDR3 covers 14 residues. Germline V lookup: CDR1 MNHNY, CDR2 SVGAGI (reference sequence). In nucleotides, the CDR3 is TGTGCCAGCAGTCATAGCGGGAGCTCCTACGAGCAGTACTTC. Encoded protein: CASSHSGSSYEQYF.

V gene TRBV7-9 combines with J gene TRBJ2-3; D uncertain. CDR3 length equals 12 residues. Germline CDR1 is SEHNR and CDR2 is FQNEAQ (reference sequence). V lost 5 bases, J lost 6 bases, and 9 bases lay in between. CDR3 amino acids: CASSPESDTQYF. The CDR3 region has the DNA TGTGCCAGCAGCCCGGAGTCTGATACGCAGTATTTT.

This chain connects TRBV7-6 to TRBJ2-3, with TRBD2 matching over 7 bases. V lost 5 bases, J lost 6 bases, and 14 bases stayed unmatched. The CDR3 spans 16 residues. Germline CDR1 reads SGHVS; CDR2 reads FNYEAQ. The chain's CDR3 is CASSTRGMTSWDTQYF. CDR3 coding DNA: TGTGCCAGCAGCACCCGCGGAATGACTAGCTGGGATACGCAGTATTTT.

The chain employs TRBV11-2 and TRBJ1-3; 8 bases align to TRBD1. The CDR3 covers 15 residues. Germline loops: CDR1 SGHAT, CDR2 FQNNGV. The V and J ends lost 7 bases and 0 bases, in that order; junction bases with no gene match: 5. CDR3 in amino acids: CASILQGVSGNTIYF. CDR3 in DNA: TGTGCCAGCATCCTACAGGGGGTCTCTGGAAACACCATATATTTT.

This clone came up once. This chain links TRBV7-2 with TRBJ2-7; weak D call: TRBD2 (6 bases). Germline CDR1 SGHTA, CDR2 FQGNSA. The CDR3 runs 15 residues. Trimming took off 1 base at V and 4 bases at J, with 14 bases between the two ends. CDR3 bases: TGTGCCAGCAGCTTAGGGGTGGGAGGAAAATACGAGCAGTACTTC. Translation: CASSLGVGGKYEQYF.

A remark on this clone: The same CDR3 can be traced to other DNA sequences in this sample. The chain uses TRBV6-5 and TRBJ1-3; no definite D call. Germline V lookup: CDR1 MNHEY, CDR2 SVGAGI. Trimming stripped 0 bases from V and 0 bases from J, with 6 bases between. The CDR3 covers 15 residues. CDR3 sequence: CASSYSAGSGNTIYF. CDR3 DNA: TGTGCCAGCAGTTACTCCGCAGGCTCTGGAAACACCATATATTTT.

J is TRBJ2-5 and V is TRBV29-1, with D possibly being TRBD2 (5 bases). The length of the CDR3 is 14 residues. CDR1 and CDR2 from the germline V gene are SQVTM and ANQGSEA. The V end was cut by 7 bases, the J end by 5 bases, with 20 bases between. CDR3 coding DNA: TGCAGCGCCGTCAACCGGGCCCGCGGGGAGACCCAGTACTTC. Its translation is CSAVNRARGETQYF.

The count of this clone is one. The chain uses TRBV9 and TRBJ2-1; TRBD2 aligns across 8 bases. CDR1 and CDR2 from the germline V gene are SGDLS and YYNGEE. V was pared by 0 bases and J by 9 bases, with 14 bases of the junction left unmatched. CDR3 length: 17 residues. CDR3 DNA sequence: TGTGCCAGCAGCGTAGACGTCGCGGGAGGCCTATTGGGTGAGCAGTTCTTC. Its protein product is CASSVDVAGGLLGEQFF.

The CDR3 here is CASSLEGRGSGYTF. As DNA, the CDR3 is TGCGCCAGCAGCTTGGAGGGCAGGGGTTCCGGCTACACCTTC. The chain combines TRBV5-1 with TRBJ1-2; TRBD1 is a possible D gene (6 bases). V dropped 0 bases and J dropped 8 bases, with 14 bases sitting between them. Per germline, CDR1 SGHRS and CDR2 YFSETQ. The CDR3 runs to 14 residues.

This chain links TRBV9 with TRBJ2-1; 7 bases align to TRBD1. Germline assignment: CDR1 SGDLS and CDR2 YYNGEE. CDR3 length equals 16 residues. Trimming at V came to 0 bases and at J to 3 bases, leaving 6 bases not matched to a gene. The CDR3 region is CASSVAVGQIYNEQFF. The DNA of the CDR3 is TGTGCCAGCAGCGTAGCGGTGGGACAGATCTACAATGAGCAGTTCTTC.

The genes are TRBV7-8 and TRBJ2-2, with D unresolved. V was clipped by 2 bases and J by 3 bases, with 10 bases between them. The CDR3 sequence is 15 residues long. From germline, CDR1 is SGHVS and CDR2 FQNEAQ. This CDR3 is CASSLIGRDTGELFF. The CDR3, as DNA: TGTGCCAGCAGCTTAATCGGTCGGGACACCGGGGAGCTGTTTTTT. The full variable domain, rest sourced from reference TRBV7-8 and TRBJ2-2, is GAGVSQSPRYKVAKRGQDVALRCDPISGHVSLFWYQQALGQGPEFLTYFQNEAQLDKSGLPSDRFFAERPEGSVSTLKIQRTQQEDSAVYLCASSLIGRDTGELFFGEGSRLTVL.

The V gene is TRBV3-1 (or the pseudogene TRBV3-2), the J gene TRBJ2-1; the match to TRBD1 covers 8 bases. Germline CDR1 reads LGHDT; CDR2 reads YNNKEL (reference sequence). V shed 5 bases, J shed 4 bases, and the junction held 10 bases outside the gene matches. The CDR3 loop spans 16 amino acids. CDR3 sequence reads: CASSEGGRGLYNEQFF. In nucleotides, the CDR3 is TGTGCCAGCAGCGAAGGGGGCAGGGGGCTGTACAATGAGCAGTTCTTC.

The rearrangement uses TRBV7-2 and TRBJ2-1; maybe TRBD1 (5 bases). Per the germline V gene, CDR1 is SGHTA and CDR2 is FQGNSA. Between the trimmed V and J ends, which lost 2 bases and 7 bases, there was a span of 15 bases. The CDR3 has 15 residues. This CDR3 is CASSLQGSIDNEQFF. CDR3 DNA sequence: TGTGCCAGCAGCTTACAGGGTAGTATAGATAATGAGCAGTTCTTC.

V usage is TRBV7-8 and J usage is TRBJ2-2; tentatively, D is TRBD1 (5 bases). The V end was cut by 5 bases, the J end by 8 bases, with 12 bases between. This CDR3 has 13 amino acids. Germline V gene sequence: CDR1 SGHVS, CDR2 FQNEAQ. The CDR3 DNA is TGTGCCAGCAGCCCGACTGGGGCGGGGGAGCTGTTTTTT. Translated: CASSPTGAGELFF.

The V and J genes are TRBV6-5 and TRBJ2-7, with TRBD1 matching over 9 bases. The CDR3 is made up of 13 amino acids. The V and J ends lost 7 bases and 0 bases, in that order; junction bases with no gene match: 1. Germline CDR1 MNHEY, CDR2 SVGAGI. CDR3 bases: TGTGCCAGCAAACAGGGGGCCTCCTACGAGCAGTACTTC. Translation gives CASKQGASYEQYF.

The chain employs TRBV14 and TRBJ2-1; 10 bases map to TRBD2. In germline, CDR1 is SGHDN, CDR2 FVKESK. Unmatched junction bases numbered 6, after V lost 0 bases and J lost 4 bases. The CDR3 sequence is 17 residues long. Written as DNA, the CDR3 is TGTGCCAGCAGCCAAGAAAGGGCTAGCGGGAGATACAATGAGCAGTTCTTC. Amino acid sequence: CASSQERASGRYNEQFF.

This rearrangement joins TRBV3-1 (or the pseudogene TRBV3-2) to TRBJ2-1; 16 bases align to TRBD2. Germline V gives CDR1 LGHDT, CDR2 YNNKEL (reference sequence). J was trimmed by 9 bases and V by 5 bases; bases with no gene match: 7. The CDR3 consists of 16 residues. CDR3 amino acids: CASSGGLAGGGGEQFF. In nucleotides, the CDR3 is TGTGCCAGCAGCGGGGGACTAGCGGGAGGGGGTGGTGAGCAGTTCTTC.

This clone was counted between two and nine times. The chain employs TRBV7-9 and TRBJ2-1; TRBD1 aligns across 8 bases. The CDR3 loop spans 14 amino acids. The junction had 4 bases not matched to a gene; V was cut back by 5 bases and J by 4 bases. Germline lookup yields CDR1 SEHNR and CDR2 FQNEAQ (reference sequence). CDR3 region: CASSPQGDYNEQFF. CDR3 DNA: TGTGCCAGCAGCCCACAGGGGGATTACAATGAGCAGTTCTTC.

This chain links TRBV30 with TRBJ2-7; no reliable D call. The CDR3 contains 14 residues. V was shortened by 0 bases and J by 2 bases, with 11 bases between the two germline ends. Per germline, CDR1 GTSNPN and CDR2 SVGIG (reference sequence). The CDR3 nucleotides are TGTGCCTGGAGTGTATTGGGTCAGGCCTACGAGCAGTACTTC. This codes for CAWSVLGQAYEQYF.

The rearrangement links TRBV6-5 to TRBJ1-4; the match to TRBD1 covers 8 bases. The CDR3 is 14 amino acids. V gave up 9 bases and J gave up 8 bases; unmatched junction bases: 11. The germline gives CDR1 MNHEY, CDR2 SVGAGI. The CDR3 DNA reads TGTGCCAGTGGTTCCGCGACAGGGGTAGAAAAACTGTTTTTT. It translates to CASGSATGVEKLFF.

V usage is TRBV19 and J usage is TRBJ1-2, with D perhaps TRBD1 (6 bases). CDR1 is LNHDA, CDR2 SQIVND, per germline (reference sequence). The length of the CDR3 is 14 residues. V lost 4 bases, J lost 10 bases, and 19 bases lay in between. CDR3 region: CASSNRRTAQPYTF. The DNA for the CDR3 is TGTGCCAGTAGTAATAGACGGACAGCGCAACCCTACACCTTC.